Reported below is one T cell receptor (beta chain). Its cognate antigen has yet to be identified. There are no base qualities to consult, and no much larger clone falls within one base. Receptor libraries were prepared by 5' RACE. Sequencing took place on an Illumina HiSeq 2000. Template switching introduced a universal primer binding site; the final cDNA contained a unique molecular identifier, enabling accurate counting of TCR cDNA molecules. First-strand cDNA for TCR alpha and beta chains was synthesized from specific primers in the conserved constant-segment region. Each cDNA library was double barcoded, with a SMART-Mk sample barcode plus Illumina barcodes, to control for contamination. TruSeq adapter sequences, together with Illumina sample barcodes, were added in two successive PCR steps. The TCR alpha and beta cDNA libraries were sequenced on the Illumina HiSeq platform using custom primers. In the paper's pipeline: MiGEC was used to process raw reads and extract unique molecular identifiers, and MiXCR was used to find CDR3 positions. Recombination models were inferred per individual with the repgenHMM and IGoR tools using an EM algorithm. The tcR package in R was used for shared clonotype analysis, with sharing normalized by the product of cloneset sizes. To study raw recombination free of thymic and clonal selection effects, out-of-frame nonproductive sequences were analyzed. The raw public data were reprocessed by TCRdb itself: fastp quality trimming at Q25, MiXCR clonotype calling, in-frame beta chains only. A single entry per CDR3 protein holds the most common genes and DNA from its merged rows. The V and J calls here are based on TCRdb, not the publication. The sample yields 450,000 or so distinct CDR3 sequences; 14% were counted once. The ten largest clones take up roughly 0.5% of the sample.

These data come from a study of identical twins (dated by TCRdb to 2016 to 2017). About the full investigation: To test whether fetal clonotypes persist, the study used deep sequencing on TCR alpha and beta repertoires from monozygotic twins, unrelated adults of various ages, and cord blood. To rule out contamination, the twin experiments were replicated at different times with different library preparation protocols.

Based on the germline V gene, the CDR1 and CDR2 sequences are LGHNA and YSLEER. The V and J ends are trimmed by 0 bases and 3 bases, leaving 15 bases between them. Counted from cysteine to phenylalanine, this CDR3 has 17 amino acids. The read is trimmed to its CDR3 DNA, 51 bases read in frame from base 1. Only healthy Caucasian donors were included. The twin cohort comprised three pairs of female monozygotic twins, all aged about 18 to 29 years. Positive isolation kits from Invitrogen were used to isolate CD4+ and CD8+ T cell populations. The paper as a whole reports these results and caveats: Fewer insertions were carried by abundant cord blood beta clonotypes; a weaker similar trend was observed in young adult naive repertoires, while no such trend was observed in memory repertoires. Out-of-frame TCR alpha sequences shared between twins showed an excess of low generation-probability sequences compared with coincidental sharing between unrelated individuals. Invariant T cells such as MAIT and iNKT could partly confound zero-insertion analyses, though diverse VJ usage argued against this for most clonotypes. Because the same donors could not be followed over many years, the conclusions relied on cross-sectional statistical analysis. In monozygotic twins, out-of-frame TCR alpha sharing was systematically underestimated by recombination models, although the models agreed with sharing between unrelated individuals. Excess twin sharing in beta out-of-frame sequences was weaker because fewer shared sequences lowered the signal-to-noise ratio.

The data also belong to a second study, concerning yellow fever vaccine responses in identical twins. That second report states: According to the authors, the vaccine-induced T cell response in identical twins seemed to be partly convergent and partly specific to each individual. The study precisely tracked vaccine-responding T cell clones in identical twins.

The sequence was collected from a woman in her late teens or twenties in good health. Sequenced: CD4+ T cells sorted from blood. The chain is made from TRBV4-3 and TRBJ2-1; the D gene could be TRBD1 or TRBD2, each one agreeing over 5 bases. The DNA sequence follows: TGCGCCAGCAGCCAAGATCAGCCCGGGGCCAGCTACAATGAGCAGTTCTTC. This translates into CASSQDQPGASYNEQFF.